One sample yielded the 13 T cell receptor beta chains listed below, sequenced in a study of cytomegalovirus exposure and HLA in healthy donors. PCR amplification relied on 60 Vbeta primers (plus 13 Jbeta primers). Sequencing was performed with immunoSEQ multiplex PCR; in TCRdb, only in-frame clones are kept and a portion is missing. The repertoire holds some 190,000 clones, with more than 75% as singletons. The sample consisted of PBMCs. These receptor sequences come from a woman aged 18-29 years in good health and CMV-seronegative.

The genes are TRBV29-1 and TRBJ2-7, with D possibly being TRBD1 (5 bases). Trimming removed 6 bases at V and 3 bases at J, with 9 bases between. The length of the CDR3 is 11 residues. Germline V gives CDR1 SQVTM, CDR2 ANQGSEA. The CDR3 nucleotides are TGCAGCGTACTTGACAGCTACGAGCAGTACTTC. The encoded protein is CSVLDSYEQYF.

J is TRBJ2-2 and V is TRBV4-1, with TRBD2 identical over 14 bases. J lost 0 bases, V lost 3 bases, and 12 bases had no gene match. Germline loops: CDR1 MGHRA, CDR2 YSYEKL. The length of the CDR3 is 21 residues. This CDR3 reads CASSHPGLAGENSANTGELFF. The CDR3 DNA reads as TGCGCCAGCAGCCATCCGGGACTAGCGGGGGAAAACTCGGCGAACACCGGGGAGCTGTTTTTT.

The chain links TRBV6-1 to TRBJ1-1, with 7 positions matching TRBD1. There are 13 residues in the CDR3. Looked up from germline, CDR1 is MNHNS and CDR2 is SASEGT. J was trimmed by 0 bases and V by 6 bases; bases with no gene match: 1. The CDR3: CASRGQMNTEAFF. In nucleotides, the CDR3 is TGTGCCAGCAGGGGACAGATGAACACTGAAGCTTTCTTT.

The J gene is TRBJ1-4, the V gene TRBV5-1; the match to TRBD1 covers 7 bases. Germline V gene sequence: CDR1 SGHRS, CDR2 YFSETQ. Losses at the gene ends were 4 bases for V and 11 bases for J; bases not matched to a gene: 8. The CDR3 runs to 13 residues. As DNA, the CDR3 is TGCGCCAGCAGCAAAGACAGGGATGCGAAACTGTTTTTT. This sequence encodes CASSKDRDAKLFF.

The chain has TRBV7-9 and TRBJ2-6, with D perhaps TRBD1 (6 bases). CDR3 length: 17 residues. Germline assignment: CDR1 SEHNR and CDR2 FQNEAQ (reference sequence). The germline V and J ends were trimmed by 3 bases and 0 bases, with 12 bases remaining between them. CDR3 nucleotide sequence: TGTGCCAGCAGCTTGGGTACAGGGAGCTCTGGGGCCAACGTCCTGACTTTC. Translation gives CASSLGTGSSGANVLTF.

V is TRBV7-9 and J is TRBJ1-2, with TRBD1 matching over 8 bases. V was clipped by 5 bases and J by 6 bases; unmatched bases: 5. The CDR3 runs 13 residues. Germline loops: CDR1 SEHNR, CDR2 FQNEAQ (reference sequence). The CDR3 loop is CASSNTGGHGYTF. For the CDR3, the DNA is TGTGCCAGCAGCAATACAGGGGGTCATGGCTACACCTTC.

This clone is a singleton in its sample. The CDR3 DNA follows: TGTGCCAGCAGCTTAGGGATTAGCGGGAGGGCAGATACGCAGTATTTT. Translation gives CASSLGISGRADTQYF. The chain is built from TRBV11-2 and TRBJ2-3, with 11 positions matching TRBD2. The CDR3 runs 16 residues. The V and J ends lost 1 base and 4 bases, in that order; junction bases with no gene match: 4. Germline loops: CDR1 SGHAT, CDR2 FQNNGV.

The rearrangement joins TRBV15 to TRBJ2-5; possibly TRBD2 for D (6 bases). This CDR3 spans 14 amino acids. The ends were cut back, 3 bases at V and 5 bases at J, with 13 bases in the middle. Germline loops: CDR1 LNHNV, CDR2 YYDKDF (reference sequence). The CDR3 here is CATSSRRGPETQYF. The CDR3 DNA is TGTGCCACCAGCAGTCGGCGGGGACCTGAGACCCAGTACTTC.

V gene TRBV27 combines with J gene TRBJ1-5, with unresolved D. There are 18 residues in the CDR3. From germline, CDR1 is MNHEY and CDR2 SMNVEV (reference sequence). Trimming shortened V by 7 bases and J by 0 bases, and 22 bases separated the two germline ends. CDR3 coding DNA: TGTGCCAGCACCTTGGTTTACAGCTTGGAAGATAGCAATCAGCCCCAGCATTTT. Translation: CASTLVYSLEDSNQPQHF.

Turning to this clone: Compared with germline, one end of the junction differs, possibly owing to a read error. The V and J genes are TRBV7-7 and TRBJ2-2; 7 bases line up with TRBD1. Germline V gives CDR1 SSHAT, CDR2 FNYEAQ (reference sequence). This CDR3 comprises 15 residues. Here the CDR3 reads CASSPWQGDTGELFF. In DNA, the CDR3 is TGTGCTAGCAGCCCCTGGCAGGGGGACACCGGGGAGCTGTTTTTT.

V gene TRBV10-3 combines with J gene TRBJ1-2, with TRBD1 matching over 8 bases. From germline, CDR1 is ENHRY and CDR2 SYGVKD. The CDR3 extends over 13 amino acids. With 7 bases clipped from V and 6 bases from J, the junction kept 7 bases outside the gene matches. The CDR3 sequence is CAITGQGGNGYTF. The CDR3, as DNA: TGTGCCATCACCGGACAGGGAGGGAATGGCTACACCTTC.

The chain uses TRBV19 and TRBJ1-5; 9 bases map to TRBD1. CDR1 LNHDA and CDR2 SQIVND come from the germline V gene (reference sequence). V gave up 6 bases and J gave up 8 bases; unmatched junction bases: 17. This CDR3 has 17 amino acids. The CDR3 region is CASSPGSNRGRGEPQHF. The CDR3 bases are TGTGCCAGTAGCCCTGGTAGTAACAGGGGGCGCGGAGAGCCCCAGCATTTT.

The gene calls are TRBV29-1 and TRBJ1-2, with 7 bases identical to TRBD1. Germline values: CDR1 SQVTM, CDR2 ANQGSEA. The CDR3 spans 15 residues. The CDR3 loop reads CSGIGNRGGIGGYTF. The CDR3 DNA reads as TGCAGTGGAATCGGTAACAGGGGCGGAATCGGTGGCTACACCTTC.